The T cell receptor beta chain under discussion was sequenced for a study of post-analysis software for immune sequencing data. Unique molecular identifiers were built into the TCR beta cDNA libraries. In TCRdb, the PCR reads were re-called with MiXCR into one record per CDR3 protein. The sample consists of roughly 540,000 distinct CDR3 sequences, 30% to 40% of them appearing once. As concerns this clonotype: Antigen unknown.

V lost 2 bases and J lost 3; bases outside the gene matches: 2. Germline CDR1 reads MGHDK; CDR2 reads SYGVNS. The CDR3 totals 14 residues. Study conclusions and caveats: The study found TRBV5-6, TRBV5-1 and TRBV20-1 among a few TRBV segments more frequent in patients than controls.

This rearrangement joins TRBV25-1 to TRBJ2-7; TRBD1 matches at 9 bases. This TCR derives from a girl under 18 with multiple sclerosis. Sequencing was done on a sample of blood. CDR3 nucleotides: TGTGCCAGCAGTGAAGGACAGGGGAACTACGAGCAGTACTTC. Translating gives CASSEGQGNYEQYF.